This TCR beta chain appears in the sequencing data of a study of blood T cell repertoires in COVID-19. This table comes from immunoSEQ multiplex PCR, and its TCRdb copy is limited to in-frame clones, with some not included. The data show around 250,000 clones, roughly 80% seen once. Sequenced input: peripheral blood. The source is a man aged 55 to 70 who had recovered from COVID-19.

For the CDR3, the DNA is TGTGCCAGCAGTCCCGGGACAGGGAGAAGGGGCACCGGGGAGCTGTTTTTT. This gives the protein CASSPGTGRRGTGELFF. This chain joins TRBV6-2 or TRBV6-3 and TRBJ2-2; 9 bases line up with TRBD1. Per the germline V gene, CDR1 is MNHEY and CDR2 is SVGEGT. The CDR3 consists of 17 residues. The V gene end was trimmed by 5 bases and the J gene end by 4 bases; junction bases not matched to a gene: 11.